The 32 T cell receptor beta chains listed next were all sequenced from one sample in a study of molecular identifiers for immune sequencing clone quantification. TCRdb used MiXCR to reprocess the PCR reads, holding one entry per CDR3 protein. The table lists some 320,000 distinct CDR3 sequences, under 25% of them singletons. The sequencing input was naive CD8+ T cells from blood, with Jurkat cell RNA spiked in. Regarding subset: FACS-sorted CD8+CD4-CCR7+CD45RA+ naive T cells. These receptors came from a human donor in good health. Some libraries in this study had Jurkat cell RNA spiked in.

This clonotype was recorded many times. J is TRBJ2-7 and V is TRBV7-9; 7 positions agree with TRBD1. This CDR3 is built from 16 residues. Germline values: CDR1 SEHNR, CDR2 FQNEAQ (reference sequence). With 4 bases clipped from V and 2 bases from J, the junction kept 11 bases outside the gene matches. CDR3 in amino acids: CASSSRGIGGTYEQYF. In DNA, the CDR3 is TGTGCCAGCAGCTCGAGAGGTATAGGGGGCACCTACGAGCAGTACTTC.

This chain connects TRBV27 to TRBJ2-7, with D maybe TRBD2 (6 bases). CDR1 is MNHEY, CDR2 SMNVEV, per germline (reference sequence). The ends were cut back, 8 bases at V and 3 bases at J, with 14 bases in the middle. CDR3 length: 13 residues. CDR3 nucleotides: TGTGCCAGCCGTTGGGGGGTGGGCTACGAGCAGTACTTC. Translation: CASRWGVGYEQYF.

The rearrangement links TRBV5-6 to TRBJ2-3; 12 bases line up with TRBD2. Trimming removed 7 bases from V and 2 bases from J; junction bases left unmatched: 14. The CDR3 runs to 18 residues. Germline CDR1 reads SGHDT; CDR2 reads YYEEEE. The CDR3 protein is CASGGLAGDPSFTDTQYF. DNA for the CDR3: TGTGCCAGCGGGGGACTAGCGGGTGACCCCTCCTTCACAGATACGCAGTATTTT.

The table lists this clonotype with a count of one. Given a much more abundant clone one base away, this may be a read error. As the CDR3 is not closed by the conserved phenylalanine or tryptophan, this likely results from a read error. The chain is built from TRBV14 and TRBJ2-7, with TRBD1 matching over 8 bases. J lost 3 bases, V lost 1 base, and 8 bases had no gene match. The germline V gene encodes CDR1 SGHDN and CDR2 FVKESK. There are 16 residues in the CDR3. CDR3 coding DNA: TGTGCCAGCAGCCAAGTAGCCCGGACAGGGTACTACGAGCAGTACTAC. It specifies CASSQVARTGYYEQYY.

The V and J genes are TRBV12-3 or TRBV12-4 and TRBJ2-3, with a possible D match to TRBD2 (5 bases). With 5 bases removed from V and 4 bases from J, the gap between germline ends came to 16 bases. The CDR3 is made up of 15 amino acids. CDR3: CASSPTGWPPDTQYF. The DNA for the CDR3 is TGTGCCAGCAGTCCTACGGGGTGGCCGCCAGATACGCAGTATTTT.

This clonotype has a handful of counts. This chain uses TRBV13 with TRBJ2-5; D is unresolved. The germline CDR1 and CDR2 sequences are PRHDT and FYEKMQ (reference sequence). The CDR3 runs 14 residues. Trimming pared 6 bases from V and 2 bases from J, leaving 13 bases between. For the CDR3, the DNA is TGTGCCAGCAGACCCCGTGGAGCTCAAGAGACCCAGTACTTC. Protein sequence: CASRPRGAQETQYF.

This clonotype has ten or more counts. This rearrangement joins TRBV29-1 to TRBJ1-4; D is unresolved. Germline values: CDR1 SQVTM, CDR2 ANQGSEA. This CDR3 contains 11 residues. The V and J ends lost 6 bases and 7 bases respectively, with 9 bases between them. For the CDR3, the DNA is TGCAGCGTGCGGTTCGGTGAAAAACTGTTTTTT. Amino acid sequence: CSVRFGEKLFF.

At least ten counts were recorded for this clonotype. The V and J genes are TRBV6-6 and TRBJ1-5; D unresolved. Trimming took off 7 bases at V and 0 bases at J, with 7 bases between the two ends. The CDR3 extends over 13 amino acids. The germline gives CDR1 MNHNY, CDR2 SVGAGI (reference sequence). Here the CDR3 reads CASNSNSNQPQHF. CDR3 coding DNA: TGTGCCAGCAATTCAAATAGCAATCAGCCCCAGCATTTT.

Turning to this clonotype: This CDR3 is missing its conserved last phenylalanine or tryptophan, likely due to a read error. The chain carries TRBV4-1 and TRBJ1-6; D not certain. Trimming pared 4 bases from V and 0 bases from J, leaving 10 bases between. Germline CDR1 is MGHRA and CDR2 is YSYEKL. The CDR3 is made up of 16 amino acids. CDR3 residues: CASSRTPGSYNSPLHS. The DNA for the CDR3 is TGCGCCAGCAGCCGGACCCCAGGCTCCTATAATTCACCCCTCCACTCT.

With regard to this clonotype: A much larger clone is a single base away; this may be a read error. The chain recombines TRBV7-8 with TRBJ2-3; 8 nucleotides align to TRBD1. The CDR3 consists of 13 residues. CDR1 is SGHVS and CDR2 is FQNEAQ in the germline V gene. CDR3 sequence (DNA): TGTGCCAGCACAGGGGGCCGCACAGATTCGCAGTATTTT. Its translation is CASTGGRTDSQYF.

Ten or more counts support this clonotype. The V and J genes are TRBV6-5 and TRBJ2-7; the D is unclear. Germline values: CDR1 MNHEY, CDR2 SVGAGI. The CDR3 has 14 amino acids. V was trimmed by 0 bases and J by 7 bases, leaving 13 bases between them. The CDR3 spells CASSYSPAPGEQYF. DNA for the CDR3: TGTGCCAGCAGTTACTCCCCTGCCCCCGGAGAGCAGTACTTC.

Regarding this clonotype: Germline and junction disagree at one end, which may indicate a read error. The V gene is TRBV7-9, the J gene TRBJ1-1; D remains unclear. CDR3 length: 14 residues. The germline V gene has CDR1 SEHNR and CDR2 FQNEAQ (reference sequence). Here the CDR3 DNA reads TGTGCCGGCAGCTCCCCTCTGGCGAACACTGAAGCTTTCTTT. As protein: CAGSSPLANTEAFF.

The chain joins TRBV7-9 to TRBJ2-2, with D unclear. The V end was cut by 2 bases, the J end by 0 bases, with 7 bases between. The CDR3 length is 15 residues. The V gene's germline CDR1 is SEHNR and CDR2 FQNEAQ (reference sequence). The CDR3 nucleotides are TGTGCCAGCAGCTTAAAATTCGCGAACACCGGGGAGCTGTTTTTT. It codes for CASSLKFANTGELFF.

This clonotype was seen at least ten times. J is TRBJ1-4 and V is TRBV7-9; D unclear. The CDR3 is made up of 11 amino acids. CDR1 SEHNR and CDR2 FQNEAQ come from the germline V gene (reference sequence). V was cut by 11 bases and J by 7 bases, with 11 bases left in between. The CDR3 coding sequence is TGTGCCTACCGTTCGCGTGAAAAACTGTTTTTT. It specifies CAYRSREKLFF.

This clonotype occurred a few times. The genes are TRBV14 and TRBJ2-1; the match to TRBD2 covers 12 bases. With V trimmed by 4 bases and J by 4 bases, 5 bases remained unmatched. There are 16 residues in the CDR3. From germline, CDR1 is SGHDN and CDR2 FVKESK. The CDR3 bases are TGTGCCAGCAGCCGTCCTAGCGGGAGGGCTTACAATGAGCAGTTCTTC. This sequence encodes CASSRPSGRAYNEQFF.

About this clonotype: Likely a read error: the CDR3 ends without its conserved phenylalanine or tryptophan. This chain links TRBV10-3 with TRBJ2-5; D may be TRBD1 (5 bases). The V end lost 4 bases, the J end lost 5 bases, and 14 bases lay between the germline ends. This CDR3 spans 14 amino acids. Germline assignment: CDR1 ENHRY and CDR2 SYGVKD. This CDR3 is CAISGSGFRETQYY. CDR3 bases: TGTGCCATCAGTGGGTCAGGGTTTCGCGAGACCCAGTACTAC.

This clonotype occurred many times. V and J are TRBV12-3 or TRBV12-4 and TRBJ1-1, with 10 bases identical to TRBD1. V shed 5 bases and J 2 bases; nucleotides not matched to a gene: 5. This CDR3 has 15 residues. As DNA, the CDR3 is TGTGCCAGCAGTCCAGGGACAGGGGCTAACACTGAAGCTTTCTTT. Protein product: CASSPGTGANTEAFF.

This clonotype was detected many times. This chain connects TRBV7-9 to TRBJ2-3; D might be TRBD1 or TRBD2, each matching 6 bases. V lost 2 bases, J lost 3 bases, and 21 bases lay in between. This CDR3 is built from 18 residues. Germline V CDR1 and CDR2: SEHNR, FQNEAQ (reference sequence). The CDR3 DNA is TGTGCCAGCAGCTTATCATCGGGGGCCCCCTCTCTAACAGATACGCAGTATTTT. Protein: CASSLSSGAPSLTDTQYF.

On this clonotype itself: This sequence may be a read error, since a much larger clone differs from it by one base. V gene TRBV7-2 combines with J gene TRBJ2-7; 9 bases are shared with TRBD1. Trimming removed 5 bases from V and 0 bases from J; junction bases left unmatched: 14. The CDR3 loop spans 18 amino acids. Germline lookup yields CDR1 SGHTA and CDR2 FQGNSA. The CDR3 region is CASSRRDRGSWGSYEQYF. CDR3 coding DNA: TGTGCCAGCAGCCGACGTGACAGGGGGTCCTGGGGCTCCTACGAGCAGTACTTC.

In its sample, this clonotype was seen many times. The V and J genes are TRBV29-1 and TRBJ2-3, with D tentatively TRBD2 (5 bases). CDR1 and CDR2 from the germline V gene are SQVTM and ANQGSEA. Trimming took off 0 bases at V and 4 bases at J, with 14 bases between the two ends. There are 15 residues in the CDR3. The CDR3 DNA sequence: TGCAGCGTTGAAGATCCCGGGATGACCGCAGATACGCAGTATTTT. It specifies CSVEDPGMTADTQYF.

This chain uses TRBV29-1 with TRBJ1-2, with D tentatively TRBD1 (5 bases). Germline CDR1 is SQVTM and CDR2 is ANQGSEA. V lost 0 bases, J lost 0 bases, and 14 bases lay in between. This CDR3 comprises 16 residues. The CDR3 bases are TGCAGCGTTGAAGATCAACTCAGGGAGACTAACTATGGCTACACCTTC. Translated, it gives CSVEDQLRETNYGYTF.

This clonotype has at least ten counts. The chain carries TRBV4-2 and TRBJ2-1, with D uncertain. The CDR3 sequence is 11 residues long. The germline V and J ends were trimmed by 1 base and 7 bases, with 2 bases remaining between them. The germline CDR1 and CDR2 sequences are LGHNA and YNFKEQ. CDR3 sequence (DNA): TGTGCCAGCAGCCAAGGAAATGAGCAGTTCTTC. Encoded protein: CASSQGNEQFF.

This clonotype has just a few counts. The J gene is TRBJ2-1, the V gene TRBV28, with 11 positions matching TRBD2. J was trimmed by 15 bases and V by 6 bases; bases with no gene match: 10. CDR3 length equals 13 residues. CDR1 and CDR2 from the germline V gene are MDHEN and SYDVKM. CDR3 loop: CASRITLAGGPFF. CDR3 DNA sequence: TGTGCCAGCAGGATCACCCTAGCGGGAGGCCCGTTCTTC. The entire variable domain, with the rest obtained from reference TRBV28 and TRBJ2-1, is as follows: DVKVTQSSRYLVKRTGEKVFLECVQDMDHENMFWYRQDPGLGLRLIYFSYDVKMKEKGDIPEGYSVSREKKERFSLILESASTNQTSMYLCASRITLAGGPFFGPGTRLTVL.

This clonotype was found many times. V usage is TRBV7-9 and J usage is TRBJ2-5, with TRBD2 as a possible D gene (6 bases). Trimming took off 4 bases at V and 4 bases at J, with 19 bases between the two ends. The germline gives CDR1 SEHNR, CDR2 FQNEAQ (reference sequence). This CDR3 has 16 residues. The CDR3 region has the DNA TGTGCCAGCAGCTCCCCGGTTGACGGGAGAGGAGAGACCCAGTACTTC. Residues: CASSSPVDGRGETQYF.

This clonotype has a count of ten or more. The genes are TRBV5-1 and TRBJ2-3; maybe TRBD1 (6 bases). This CDR3 spans 14 amino acids. V gave up 4 bases and J gave up 6 bases, with 15 bases separating them. Germline CDR1 reads SGHRS; CDR2 reads YFSETQ. CDR3 in amino acids: CASSIWTDWDTQYF. CDR3 DNA: TGCGCCAGCAGCATATGGACAGATTGGGATACGCAGTATTTT.

There are many counts of this clonotype. The gene calls are TRBV2 and TRBJ2-3, with TRBD2 matching 8 bases. V dropped 9 bases and J dropped 5; count of bases not matched to a gene: 13. CDR1 SNHLY and CDR2 FYNNEI come from the germline V gene. The CDR3 runs to 15 residues. The CDR3 here is CASRESRLAQDTQYF. CDR3 nucleotides: TGTGCCAGTAGGGAAAGCCGACTAGCGCAAGATACGCAGTATTTT.

This clonotype was found a few times. The chain carries TRBV6-5 and TRBJ2-7, with 8 bases fitting TRBD1. The length of the CDR3 is 15 residues. The junction had 7 bases not matched to a gene; V was cut back by 2 bases and J by 4 bases. In germline, CDR1 is MNHEY, CDR2 SVGAGI. The CDR3 nucleotides read TGTGCCAGCAGTTACGGACAGGGAGCTGTTTACGAGCAGTACTTC. This translates into CASSYGQGAVYEQYF.

This clonotype was detected many times. The chain is built from TRBV6-5 and TRBJ1-4, with D unclear. The CDR3 sequence is 14 residues long. V was trimmed by 0 bases and J by 5 bases, leaving 7 bases between them. The germline V gene encodes CDR1 MNHEY and CDR2 SVGAGI. The CDR3 is CASSYSSGNEKLFF. The CDR3 DNA follows: TGTGCCAGCAGTTACTCCTCCGGAAATGAAAAACTGTTTTTT.

With respect to this clonotype: This could be a read error, since a much larger clone is one nucleotide away. CDR3 loop: CASSKEGVSYEQNF. The CDR3 nucleotides are TGTGCCAGCAGCAAAGAAGGAGTCTCCTACGAGCAGAACTTC. The chain uses TRBV21-1 and TRBJ2-7. TRBV21-1 is described as a pseudogene. The length of the CDR3 is 14 residues.

This sequence joins TRBV20-1 and TRBJ1-1; 10 nucleotides align to TRBD1. Germline V CDR1 and CDR2: DFQATT, SNEGSKA (reference sequence). The V segment lost 2 bases and the J segment 1 base; nucleotides outside the gene matches: 13. This CDR3 spans 18 amino acids. CDR3 DNA: TGCAGTGCTAGATCAAGACCGGGACAGGGGATGAAGAACACTGAAGCTTTCTTT. It encodes CSARSRPGQGMKNTEAFF.

The chain uses TRBV13 and TRBJ1-1; no clear D. This CDR3 is 14 amino acids long. CDR1 PRHDT and CDR2 FYEKMQ come from the germline V gene (reference sequence). Trimming cost V 3 bases and J 0 bases, with 8 bases left between them. The CDR3 DNA reads as TGTGCCAGCAGCTTGGGCAGAGTGAACACTGAAGCTTTCTTT. Translated: CASSLGRVNTEAFF. Drawing the rest from reference TRBV13 and TRBJ1-1, the complete variable domain is AAGVIQSPRHLIKEKRETATLKCYPIPRHDTVYWYQQGPGQDPQFLISFYEKMQSDKGSIPDRFSAQQFSDYHSELNMSSLELGDSALYFCASSLGRVNTEAFFGQGTRLTVV.

The chain carries TRBV7-9 and TRBJ1-3; no clear D. The V and J ends lost 3 bases and 2 bases respectively, with 8 bases between them. This CDR3 has 14 residues. The germline V gene has CDR1 SEHNR and CDR2 FQNEAQ (reference sequence). The chain's CDR3 is CASSFQSAGNTIYF. CDR3 sequence (DNA): TGTGCCAGCAGCTTCCAGAGTGCTGGAAACACCATATATTTT.